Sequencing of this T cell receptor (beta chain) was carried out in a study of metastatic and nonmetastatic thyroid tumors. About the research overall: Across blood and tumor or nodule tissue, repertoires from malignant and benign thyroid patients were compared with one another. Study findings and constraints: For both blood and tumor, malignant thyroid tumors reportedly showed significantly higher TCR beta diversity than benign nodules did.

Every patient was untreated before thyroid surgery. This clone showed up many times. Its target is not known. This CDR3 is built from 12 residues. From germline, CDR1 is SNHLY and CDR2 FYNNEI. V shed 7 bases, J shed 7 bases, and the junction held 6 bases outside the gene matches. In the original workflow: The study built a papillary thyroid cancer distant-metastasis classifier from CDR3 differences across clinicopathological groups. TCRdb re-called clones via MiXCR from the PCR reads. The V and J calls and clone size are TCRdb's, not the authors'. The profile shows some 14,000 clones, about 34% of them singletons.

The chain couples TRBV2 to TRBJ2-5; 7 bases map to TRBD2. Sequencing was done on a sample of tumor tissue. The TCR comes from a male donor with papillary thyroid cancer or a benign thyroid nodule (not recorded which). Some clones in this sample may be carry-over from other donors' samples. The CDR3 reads CASTESGGTQYF. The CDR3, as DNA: TGTGCCAGCACCGAATCGGGGGGGACCCAGTACTTC.